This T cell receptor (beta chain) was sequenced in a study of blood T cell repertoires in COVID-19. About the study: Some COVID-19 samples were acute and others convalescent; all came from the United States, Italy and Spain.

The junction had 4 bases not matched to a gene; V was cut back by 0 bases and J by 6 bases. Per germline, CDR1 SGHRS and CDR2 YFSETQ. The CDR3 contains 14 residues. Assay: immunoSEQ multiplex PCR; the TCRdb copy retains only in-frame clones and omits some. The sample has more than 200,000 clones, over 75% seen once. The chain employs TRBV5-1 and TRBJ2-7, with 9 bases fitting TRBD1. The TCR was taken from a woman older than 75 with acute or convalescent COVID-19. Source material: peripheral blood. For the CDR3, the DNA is TGCGCCAGCAGCTTGGAGGGACAGGGTTCCGAGCAGTACTTC. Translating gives CASSLEGQGSEQYF.